Presented here are 14 T cell receptor beta chains from one specimen sequenced in a study of blood T cell repertoires in COVID-19. Measured with immunoSEQ multiplex PCR; TCRdb has only the in-frame clones, and not every one. The data hold about 320,000 clones, with nearly 90% observed a single time. The sequenced sample consisted of PBMCs or T cells enriched from blood (not recorded which). All receptors derive from a woman in her thirties who had recovered from COVID-19.

This CDR3 is CASSFLGSYGYTF. The CDR3 nucleotides read TGTGCCAGCAGTTTCTTGGGGAGTTATGGCTACACCTTC. The V and J genes are TRBV12-3 or TRBV12-4 and TRBJ1-2, with D unclear. This CDR3 region has 13 residues. Trimming cost V 3 bases and J 5 bases, with 10 bases left between them.

This sequence joins TRBV7-9 and TRBJ1-6, with D perhaps matching TRBD1 (6 bases). The V gene's germline CDR1 is SEHNR and CDR2 FQNEAQ (reference sequence). The V and J ends lost 5 bases and 5 bases respectively, with 10 bases between them. This CDR3 has 14 residues. In DNA, the CDR3 is TGTGCCAGCAGCGGACGGACAGATAATTCACCCCTCCACTTT. Residues: CASSGRTDNSPLHF.

The V and J genes are TRBV7-8 and TRBJ1-4; a weak D match, TRBD1 (5 bases). Deletions cut 5 bases from V and 4 bases from J, with 8 bases between. CDR1 and CDR2 from the germline V gene are SGHVS and FQNEAQ. CDR3 length: 13 residues. The CDR3 DNA sequence: TGTGCCAGCAGCCGCGACAGTAATGAAAAACTGTTTTTT. Translation: CASSRDSNEKLFF.

The chain is built from TRBV5-1 and TRBJ2-3; 7 bases match TRBD1. The CDR3 length is 14 residues. Germline-derived CDR1 and CDR2 are SGHRS and YFSETQ. V was clipped by 6 bases and J by 9 bases; unmatched bases: 13. The CDR3 region is CASNPGQLEGTQYF. The CDR3 nucleotides are TGCGCCAGCAATCCGGGACAGCTCGAAGGGACGCAGTATTTT.

The V call is TRBV7-2, the J call TRBJ2-7, with 11 bases that match TRBD1. The CDR3 runs to 14 residues. Germline V gives CDR1 SGHTA, CDR2 FQGNSA. With V trimmed by 5 bases and J by 6 bases, 6 bases remained unmatched. CDR3 in amino acids: CASSTRDRGSEQYF. In DNA, the CDR3 is TGTGCCAGCAGCACAAGGGACAGGGGGTCCGAGCAGTACTTC.

This rearrangement joins TRBV19 to TRBJ1-5; no definite D call. The germline gives CDR1 LNHDA, CDR2 SQIVND (reference sequence). V was trimmed by 6 bases and J by 5 bases, leaving 20 bases between them. The CDR3 totals 16 residues. The CDR3: CASSGYVGAVDQPQHF. DNA for the CDR3: TGTGCCAGTAGCGGCTATGTGGGCGCAGTAGATCAGCCCCAGCATTTT.

The chain recombines TRBV14 with TRBJ1-1, with 8 bases identical to TRBD1. This CDR3 is built from 13 residues. Germline CDR1 reads SGHDN; CDR2 reads FVKESK. V lost 4 bases, J lost 5 bases, and 3 bases stayed unmatched. The CDR3 region has the DNA TGTGCCAGCAGCCCGAACAGGGGGACTGAAGCTTTCTTT. The encoded protein is CASSPNRGTEAFF.

J is TRBJ2-3 and V is TRBV9; tentative D call: TRBD2 (6 bases). Germline V CDR1 and CDR2: SGDLS, YYNGEE. This CDR3 is 10 amino acids long. V gave up 7 bases and J gave up 10 bases, with 10 bases separating them. CDR3 sequence: CASSGDAQYF. For the CDR3, the DNA is TGTGCCAGCTCGGGGGATGCGCAGTATTTT.

The rearrangement links TRBV13 to TRBJ2-2, with 8 bases fitting TRBD2. Germline V CDR1 and CDR2: PRHDT, FYEKMQ (reference sequence). V gave up 1 base and J gave up 4 bases; unmatched junction bases: 5. The CDR3 length is 16 residues. The CDR3 loop reads CASSLAGGVGTGELFF. The CDR3 DNA reads as TGTGCCAGCAGCTTAGCCGGGGGGGTTGGCACCGGGGAGCTGTTTTTT.

This sequence joins TRBV14 and TRBJ1-2, with D unclear. V was trimmed by 2 bases and J by 6 bases, leaving 16 bases between them. The germline gives CDR1 SGHDN, CDR2 FVKESK. This CDR3 has 15 amino acids. The CDR3 region is CASSQLHPNLDGYTF. For the CDR3, the DNA is TGTGCCAGCAGCCAACTCCACCCCAATCTAGATGGCTACACCTTC.

CDR3 DNA sequence: TGTGCCATGGACTTTTTAGCCAAAAACATTCAGTACTTC. The encoded protein is CAMDFLAKNIQYF. The chain uses TRBV10-3 and TRBJ2-4; a possible D gene is TRBD2 (5 bases). Germline V gene lookup returns CDR1 ENHRY and CDR2 SYGVKD. Between the trimmed V and J ends, which lost 9 bases and 0 bases, there was a span of 9 bases. There are 13 residues in the CDR3.

The chain uses TRBV9 and TRBJ1-2; 7 positions agree with TRBD1. Germline-derived CDR1 and CDR2 are SGDLS and YYNGEE. The V segment lost 5 bases and the J segment 4 bases; nucleotides outside the gene matches: 5. CDR3 size: 13 residues. CDR3 nucleotides: TGTGCCAGCAGTGGACAGGTGAGCTATGGCTACACCTTC. Translating it yields CASSGQVSYGYTF. The full variable domain, its missing parts supplied by reference TRBV9 and TRBJ1-2, is DSGVTQTPKHLITATGQRVTLRCSPRSGDLSVYWYQQSLDQGLQFLIQYYNGEERAKGNILERFSAQQFPDLHSELNLSSLELGDSALYFCASSGQVSYGYTFGSGTRLTVV.

The rearrangement uses TRBV3-1 (or the pseudogene TRBV3-2) and TRBJ1-3; no firm D call. This CDR3 is built from 13 residues. Trimming pared 1 base from V and 7 bases from J, leaving 8 bases between. Looked up from germline, CDR1 is LGHDT and CDR2 is YNNKEL (reference sequence). The CDR3 DNA is TGTGCCAGCAGCCAAGCATACGGGAACACCATATATTTT. This sequence encodes CASSQAYGNTIYF.

This clone was detected only once. The chain is built from TRBV30 and TRBJ1-6, with 11 bases aligning to TRBD1. With V trimmed by 2 bases and J by 12 bases, 3 bases remained unmatched. Germline values: CDR1 GTSNPN, CDR2 SVGIG (reference sequence). CDR3 length: 13 residues. DNA of the CDR3: TGTGCCTGGAGTCCCGGGACAGGGGGACCCCTCCACTTT. It codes for CAWSPGTGGPLHF. Combining the CDR3 with reference TRBV30 and TRBJ1-6 gives the whole variable domain SQTIHQWPATLVQPVGSPLSLECTVEGTSNPNLYWYRQAAGRGLQLLFYSVGIGQISSEVPQNLSASRPQDRQFILSSKKLLLSDSGFYLCAWSPGTGGPLHFGNGTRLTVT.